This is a list of T cell receptor beta chains from one sample in a study of blood T cell repertoires in COVID-19. Here immunoSEQ multiplex PCR was the method, and the copy in TCRdb shows in-frame clones only, minus some. The data contain approximately 52,000 clones, 90% of them singletons. The sequencing sample was made of peripheral blood. These receptors came from a human donor in a cohort sampled during active COVID-19. Each CDR3 is given with its conserved first and last residue. Clone sizes are given selectively: once, few, many, or a class where the clone is expanded.

clone_size | v_call | cdr3_aa
. | TRBV6-1 | CASSEVTAGAKNIQYF
. | TRBV2 | CASSAGLTTEQFF
few | TRBV25-1 | CASSEERTGNTIYF
. | TRBV5-1 | CASSLASGSFYEQFF
few | TRBV2 | CASNGGTASYEQYF
. | TRBV5-1 | CASSLERGLSSYNEQFF
once | TRBV20-1 | CSASSGLGPEAFF
. | TRBV15 | CATRTGVDEQFF
. | TRBV9 | CASSVAMIALDNEQFF
. | TRBV4-1 | CASSHSRTAAGNTIYF
. | TRBV3-1/TRBV3-2 | CASSQEGGGPYNEQFF
. | TRBV2 | CASSADRNNYGYTF
. | TRBV5-4 | CASSLVSSGSYEQYF
. | TRBV7-3 | CASSLQSGGHTDTQYF
. | TRBV29-1 | CSVEERTDTQYF
. | TRBV5-1 | CASSLDMRERYNEQFF
. | TRBV6-5 | CASSYTQGNSPLHF
. | TRBV5-4 | CASSPGGAGGPYEQYF
few | TRBV7-2 | CASSLQRGRGDEQYF
once | TRBV6-5 | CASSSRTSGRNEQFF
. | TRBV11-2 | CASRPTRGRNTEAFF
. | TRBV25-1 | CASSGGPTGASYEQYF
. | TRBV27 | CASSLSGALRSYNEQFF
once | TRBV18 | CASSTRLAGVETQYF
. | TRBV2 | CASSEVRGAGGYTF
. | TRBV2 | CASSYQAGGPYEQYF
. | TRBV21-1 | CARVEGEGRDEQFF
. | TRBV5-5 | CASSSSFGGEVSTEAFF
. | TRBV11-2 | CASSSHRGPSNEKLFF
. | TRBV19 | CASRGAQDTQYF